This TCR beta chain was retrieved from a study of blood T cell repertoires in COVID-19 (dated by TCRdb to about 2020). Looking at the study overall: Samples covering the acute and convalescent phases of COVID-19 were provided by collaborators in the United States, Italy and Spain. The material from the prospective study consisted of cDNA or gDNA derived from T cells, B-cell-depleted T cells, or PBMCs. Deeply sampled blood TCRbeta repertoires from subjects exposed to, actively infected with, or recovered from COVID-19 were included in the dataset. The repertoires were released in a freely available public database meant as a resource for research on the immune response to SARS-CoV-2. The samples were drawn from the first 160 participants of the ongoing ImmuneRACE study and from about 1,200 subjects provided by 6 global collaborators. A de-identified subject ID, COVID-19 status, age in years and sex were almost always included in the sample metadata. Where HLA class I and class II types were available, the types were taken from metadata supplied by the sample provider, not from assay-based typing. The research as a whole found: The quantity of clinical and demographic metadata differed by source and by participant and was supplied without curation.

A remark on this clone: Its target antigen remains unknown. Qualities for individual bases were not recorded, and no much larger clone is one base off.

The immunoSEQ Assay, a bias-controlled multiplex PCR, was used to amplify TCRbeta CDR3 regions from genomic DNA. As for the authors' bioinformatics: Nucleated cell counts per sample were estimated from amplification of reference gene primers within the assay. To quantify the absolute abundance of each unique TCRbeta CDR3 rearrangement, sequence reads were collapsed and filtered. For each sample, productive Simpson clonality was calculated as the square root of Simpson's diversity index over productive rearrangements. Drawn from immuneACCESS, this table holds only the in-frame rearrangements with V and J called that TCRdb kept. Clones are partly lost; checked studies trace under half to an unresolved V gene and leave the rest unexplained. D and trimming come from the DNA, and the V and J calls and clone size come from that table. Recorded for this sample are more than 150,000 clones; 87% of them occurred a single time. The top ten clones comprise 5.5% to 8.5% of the sample.

Spanning cysteine to phenylalanine, the CDR3 consists of 15 amino acids. Of all the DNA, just the CDR3 is kept, 45 bases in frame from base 1. Per the germline V gene, MNHEY is the CDR1 and SVGAGI is the CDR2. The trim is 2 bases for V and 4 bases for J, with a gap of 12 bases between the germline ends. Participants in the prospective study were enrolled through a virtual design, were aged roughly 18 to 100 years, and lived in under 25 United States geographic areas. To assign participants to cohorts, the prospective study relied on clinical history that participants themselves reported in a screening survey and a study questionnaire. Recovered participants in ImmuneRACE Cohort 3 were defined by two consecutive negative NP/OP PCR tests, clearance by a healthcare professional, or resolution of symptoms. In the prospective study, whole blood, serum and a nasopharyngeal or oropharyngeal swab were collected from each participant by mobile phlebotomists. Prospective study participants could optionally give additional blood draws and questionnaires over a 2-month period. Blood samples from the prospective study were shipped frozen or at room temperature prior to DNA extraction.

Rearrangement joined TRBV6-5 to TRBJ1-5; confidence is insufficient to name the D gene. This sequence was found in a woman aged 45-60 years who had recovered from COVID-19. The sequencing input was PBMCs or T cells enriched from blood (not recorded which). The DNA sequence reads TGTGCCAGCAGTTACCGCGGTGGAGAGAATCAGCCCCAGCATTTT. The resulting protein is CASSYRGGENQPQHF.